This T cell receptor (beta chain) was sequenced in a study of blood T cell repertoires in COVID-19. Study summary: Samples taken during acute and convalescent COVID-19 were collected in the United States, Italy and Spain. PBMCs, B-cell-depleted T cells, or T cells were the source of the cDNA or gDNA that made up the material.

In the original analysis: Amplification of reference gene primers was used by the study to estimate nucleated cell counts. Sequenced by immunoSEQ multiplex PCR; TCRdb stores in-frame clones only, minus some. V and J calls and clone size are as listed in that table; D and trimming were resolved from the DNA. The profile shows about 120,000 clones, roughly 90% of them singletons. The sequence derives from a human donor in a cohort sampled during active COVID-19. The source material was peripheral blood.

CDR3: CASSLSHSGQETQYF. CDR3 coding DNA: TGTGCCAGCAGTTTATCCCATAGCGGCCAAGAGACCCAGTACTTC. The J gene is TRBJ2-5, the V gene TRBV27; possibly TRBD2 for D (6 bases). The germline V gene has CDR1 MNHEY and CDR2 SMNVEV (reference sequence). V gave up 0 bases and J gave up 1 base, with 9 bases separating them. There are 15 residues in the CDR3.